A single sample is the source of the 7 T cell receptor beta chains below, sequenced in a study of beta chain features in type 1 diabetes. For these receptors, no antigen is known. Overall study findings and caveats: For Type 1 diabetes patients, all four CD4+ subsets carried TCRB CDR3s that were moderately but significantly shorter.

The sequenced template was cDNA made from the entire isolated RNA. The table came from immunoSEQ multiplex PCR; TCRdb's copy has only in-frame clones and leaves some out. In the table there are roughly 100,000 clones, under 30% of which are singletons. Specimen: central memory CD4+ T cells from blood. These receptors were obtained from a woman between 18 and 29 years old with type 1 diabetes.

This clone ranks as medium-sized. The CDR3 nucleotides read TGCGCCAGCAGCCCTCAGGGAAAGGGTACAGATACGCAGTATTTT. Its protein is CASSPQGKGTDTQYF. The genes are TRBV4-3 and TRBJ2-3; D perhaps matches TRBD1 (5 bases). The germline V gene has CDR1 LGHNA and CDR2 YSLEER. The CDR3 contains 15 residues. V was shortened by 4 bases and J by 3 bases, with 14 bases between the two germline ends.

This clone came up a few times. The gene calls are TRBV28 and TRBJ1-4, with D perhaps TRBD1 (6 bases). Trimming removed 2 bases at V and 5 bases at J, with 12 bases between. Per the germline V gene, CDR1 is MDHEN and CDR2 is SYDVKM. There are 15 residues in the CDR3. The CDR3 DNA is TGTGCCAGCAGTTTACCGGACAGCTCAAATGAAAAACTGTTTTTT. Its translation: CASSLPDSSNEKLFF.

V and J are TRBV27 and TRBJ1-1; 7 bases line up with TRBD1. Germline V CDR1 and CDR2: MNHEY, SMNVEV (reference sequence). The CDR3 totals 13 residues. Germline trimming cut 5 bases from V and 6 bases from J; bases unmatched to any gene: 6. This CDR3 is CASSRDRVAEAFF. The CDR3 DNA follows: TGTGCCAGCAGTAGAGACAGGGTCGCTGAAGCTTTCTTT.

This clone was detected a few times. The CDR3 DNA sequence: TGTGCCAGCAGCGAACAGGGGGGGACTGAAGCTTTCTTT. It translates to CASSEQGGTEAFF. The J gene is TRBJ1-1, the V gene TRBV7-9; 8 nucleotides match TRBD1. The CDR3 runs to 13 residues. CDR1 SEHNR and CDR2 FQNEAQ come from the germline V gene (reference sequence). V shed 5 bases, J shed 5 bases, and the junction held 4 bases outside the gene matches.

This clone was observed a handful of times. This chain links TRBV6-5 with TRBJ1-1; D is undetermined. The CDR3 runs 15 residues. Trimming shortened V by 4 bases and J by 1 base, and 13 bases separated the two germline ends. Germline V gene sequence: CDR1 MNHEY, CDR2 SVGAGI. The CDR3 region has the DNA TGTGCCAGCAGTTCCGTAGACCTAGGGAACACTGAAGCTTTCTTT. It codes for CASSSVDLGNTEAFF.

This clone was observed a handful of times. V and J are TRBV7-9 and TRBJ1-5; D is unresolved. V was clipped by 4 bases and J by 3 bases, with 10 bases between them. The CDR3 spans 14 residues. Germline CDR1 reads SEHNR; CDR2 reads FQNEAQ (reference sequence). CDR3 in amino acids: CASSSVSLNQPQHF. The CDR3 DNA follows: TGTGCCAGCAGCTCTGTTAGCCTCAATCAGCCCCAGCATTTT.

The V and J genes are TRBV19 and TRBJ1-2, with 8 bases identical to TRBD1. This CDR3 has 14 amino acids. Germline V gene data show CDR1 as LNHDA and CDR2 as SQIVND (reference sequence). V gave up 5 bases and J gave up 6 bases; unmatched junction bases: 8. CDR3 DNA: TGTGCCAGTAGTTCCCCGGGACAGGTGGATGGCTACACCTTC. It encodes CASSSPGQVDGYTF.